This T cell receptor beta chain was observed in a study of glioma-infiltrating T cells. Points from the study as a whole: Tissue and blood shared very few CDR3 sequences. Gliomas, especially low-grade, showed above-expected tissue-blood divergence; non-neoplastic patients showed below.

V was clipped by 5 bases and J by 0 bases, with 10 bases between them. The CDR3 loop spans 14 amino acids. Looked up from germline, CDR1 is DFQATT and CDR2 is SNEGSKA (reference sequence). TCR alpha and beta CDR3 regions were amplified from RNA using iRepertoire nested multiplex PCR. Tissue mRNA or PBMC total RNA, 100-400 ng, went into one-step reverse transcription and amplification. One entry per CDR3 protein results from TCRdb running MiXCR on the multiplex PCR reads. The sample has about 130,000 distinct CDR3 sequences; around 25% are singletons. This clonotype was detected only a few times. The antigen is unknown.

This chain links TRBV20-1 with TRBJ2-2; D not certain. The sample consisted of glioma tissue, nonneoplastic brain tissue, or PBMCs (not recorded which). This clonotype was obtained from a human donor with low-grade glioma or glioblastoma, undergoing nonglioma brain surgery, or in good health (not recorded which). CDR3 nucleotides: TGCAGTGCTTCGGACCAAGCGAACACCGGGGAGCTGTTTTTT. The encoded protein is CSASDQANTGELFF.